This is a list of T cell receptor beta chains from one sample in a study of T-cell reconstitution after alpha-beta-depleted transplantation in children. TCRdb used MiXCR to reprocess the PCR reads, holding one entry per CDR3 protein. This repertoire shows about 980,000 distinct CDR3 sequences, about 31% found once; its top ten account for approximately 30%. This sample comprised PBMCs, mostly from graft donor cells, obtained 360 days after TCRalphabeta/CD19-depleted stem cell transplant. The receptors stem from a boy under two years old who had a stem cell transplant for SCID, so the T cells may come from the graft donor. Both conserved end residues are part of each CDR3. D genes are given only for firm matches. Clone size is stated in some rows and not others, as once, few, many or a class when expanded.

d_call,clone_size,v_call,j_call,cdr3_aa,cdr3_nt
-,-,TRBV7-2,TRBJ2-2,CASSQTGTLNTGELFF,TGTGCCAGCAGCCAAACCGGGACACTGAACACCGGGGAGCTGTTTTTT
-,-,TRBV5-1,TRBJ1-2,CASSLGQTSFYGYTF,TGCGCCAGCAGCTTGGGGCAGACGAGCTTCTATGGCTACACCTTC
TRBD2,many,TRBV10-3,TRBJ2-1,CAISGRRTGGSYNEQFF,TGTGCCATCAGTGGGAGAAGGACGGGGGGCTCCTACAATGAGCAGTTCTTC
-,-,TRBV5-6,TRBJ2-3,CASSFERWTPSTDTQYF,TGTGCCAGCAGCTTTGAGCGATGGACCCCTAGCACAGATACGCAGTATTTT
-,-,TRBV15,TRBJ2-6,CATSTLDSSGANVLTF,TGTGCCACCAGCACCCTCGACAGCTCTGGGGCCAACGTCCTGACTTTC
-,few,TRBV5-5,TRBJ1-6,CASSLGPHF,TGTGCCAGCAGCTTGGGTCCACACTTT
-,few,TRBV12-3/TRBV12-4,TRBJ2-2,CASTIGPGYTGELFF,TGTGCCAGCACCATTGGACCCGGGTACACCGGGGAGCTGTTTTTT
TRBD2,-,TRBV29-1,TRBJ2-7,CSVALAGGYEQYF,TGCAGCGTTGCCCTAGCGGGGGGCTACGAGCAGTACTTC
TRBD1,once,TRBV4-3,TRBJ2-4,CASSLDRGPGNIQYF,TGCGCCAGCAGTCTTGACAGGGGCCCGGGAAACATTCAGTACTTC
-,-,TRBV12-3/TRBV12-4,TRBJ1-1,CASSFRHERNTEAFF,TGTGCCAGCAGTTTCCGCCATGAGAGGAACACTGAAGCTTTCTTT
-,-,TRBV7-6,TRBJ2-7,CASSLEYSTYEQYF,TGTGCCAGCAGCTTAGAGTACAGTACCTACGAGCAGTACTTC
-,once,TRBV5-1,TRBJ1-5,CASSLDSGLEPQHF,TGCGCCAGCAGCTTGGACTCGGGTTTGGAGCCCCAGCATTTT
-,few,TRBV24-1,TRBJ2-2,CATSDGTMNTGELFF,TGTGCCACCAGTGACGGGACAATGAACACCGGGGAGCTGTTTTTT
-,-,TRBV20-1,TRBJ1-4,CSASKSRVEKLFF,TGCAGTGCTAGCAAGTCCAGGGTTGAAAAACTGTTTTTT
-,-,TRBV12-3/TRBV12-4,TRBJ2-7,CASSLPGAGEQYF,TGTGCCAGCAGTTTACCCGGGGCCGGGGAGCAGTACTTC
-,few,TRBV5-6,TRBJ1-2,CASSAVIGVVDYGYTF,TGTGCCAGCAGCGCGGTTATCGGGGTAGTCGACTATGGCTACACCTTC
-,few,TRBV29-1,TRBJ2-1,CSGREQPTNNEQFF,TGCAGCGGACGGGAACAGCCAACTAACAATGAGCAGTTCTTC
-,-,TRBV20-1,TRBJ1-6,CSARGNSYNSPLHF,TGCAGTGCCCGAGGGAACTCCTATAATTCACCCCTCCACTTT
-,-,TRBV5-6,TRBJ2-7,CASSLSRAEPRLNYEQYF,TGTGCCAGCAGCTTGAGTCGGGCGGAGCCGAGACTTAACTACGAGCAGTACTTC
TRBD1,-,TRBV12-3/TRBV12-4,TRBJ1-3,CASSRPGTGVSGNTIYF,TGTGCCAGCAGTCGTCCCGGGACAGGGGTTTCTGGAAACACCATATATTTT
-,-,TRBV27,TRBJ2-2,CASSRLEDTGELFF,TGTGCCAGCAGCCGCCTAGAGGACACCGGGGAGCTGTTTTTT
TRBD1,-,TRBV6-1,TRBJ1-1,CASRETGLNTEAFF,TGTGCCAGCAGAGAGACAGGGTTGAACACTGAAGCTTTCTTT
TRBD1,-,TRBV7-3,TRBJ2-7,CASSPATGNEQYF,TGTGCCAGCAGCCCCGCGACAGGGAACGAGCAGTACTTC